This T cell receptor beta chain was found in a study of shared clonotypes between healthy human individuals. For each subset, genomic DNA was distributed in equal portions over several immunoSEQ plates. Clones were read by immunoSEQ multiplex PCR, and TCRdb kept only the in-frame ones, dropping some. The sample consists of roughly 1,600,000 clones, 98% of them appearing once. The V and J ends lost 0 bases and 4 bases respectively, with 17 bases between them. Germline V CDR1 and CDR2: LGHNA, YSLEER. CDR3 length: 17 residues. Negatively enriched CD4+ T cells were divided by CD45RA into naive and memory. Overall study results and limits: Sample collection involved blood only; tissue repertoires are likely different. What naive subsets generally showed was a larger estimated richness than memory subsets showed.

As concerns this clone: What it binds is unknown.

The sequenced sample consisted of naive CD4+ T cells sorted from blood. Subset meaning: CD45RA+ positively selected. This receptor was taken from a man aged 25-45 years in good health. The chain employs TRBV4-3 and TRBJ2-3; D uncertain. CDR3 sequence (DNA): TGCGCCAGCAGCCAAGAATGGGGTAGGAGTAGTGCAGATACGCAGTATTTT. Translating it yields CASSQEWGRSSADTQYF.